A single sample gave rise to the 5 T cell receptor beta chains below, sequenced in a study of T cell responses to AZD1222 COVID-19 vaccine. The protocol was immunoSEQ multiplex PCR, while the TCRdb copy is restricted to in-frame clones and leaves out a portion. The sample holds more than 95,000 clones, roughly 90% seen once. Sequencing used peripheral blood, obtained on day 0 of AZD1222 vaccination. Receptor source: an adult in good health.

The rearrangement links TRBV7-9 to TRBJ2-1; 10 bases are a match to TRBD1. V gave up 5 bases and J gave up 3 bases; unmatched junction bases: 7. This CDR3 is built from 16 residues. The germline V gene has CDR1 SEHNR and CDR2 FQNEAQ (reference sequence). The CDR3 region is CASSPAGTGDYNEQFF. CDR3 sequence (DNA): TGTGCCAGCAGCCCGGCCGGGACAGGGGACTACAATGAGCAGTTCTTC.

The rearrangement uses TRBV5-8 and TRBJ1-5; D gene unclear. This CDR3 has 15 amino acids. Looked up from germline, CDR1 is SGHTS and CDR2 is YDEGEE. V gave up 4 bases and J gave up 0 bases, with 11 bases separating them. The CDR3 DNA is TGTGCCAGCAGCCTCTTGGCTTATAGCAATCAGCCCCAGCATTTT. This codes for CASSLLAYSNQPQHF.

The chain joins TRBV7-8 to TRBJ2-5; 9 nucleotides match TRBD2. This CDR3 spans 17 amino acids. The V segment lost 7 bases and the J segment 4 bases; nucleotides outside the gene matches: 16. Germline loops: CDR1 SGHVS, CDR2 FQNEAQ. The CDR3 spells CASTYPRGGGAGETQYF. In DNA form, the CDR3 reads TGTGCCAGCACTTACCCACGTGGCGGGGGGGCCGGAGAGACCCAGTACTTC.

This chain joins TRBV5-1 and TRBJ1-4; weak D call: TRBD1 (6 bases). Trimming stripped 1 base from V and 2 bases from J, with 15 bases between. This CDR3 contains 17 residues. Germline V gives CDR1 SGHRS, CDR2 YFSETQ. The CDR3 here is CASSLWPGTSTNEKLFF. The CDR3 coding sequence is TGCGCCAGCAGCTTGTGGCCCGGGACAAGCACTAATGAAAAACTGTTTTTT.

This clone appeared once. The CDR3 protein is CATGLYEQYF. The DNA of the CDR3 is TGTGCCACTGGACTCTACGAGCAGTACTTC. The rearrangement joins TRBV3-1 (or the pseudogene TRBV3-2) to TRBJ2-7; tentative D call: TRBD2 (5 bases). Germline V gene lookup returns CDR1 LGHDT and CDR2 YNNKEL (reference sequence). CDR3 length: 10 amino acids. V gave up 10 bases and J gave up 3 bases, with 7 bases separating them.